Shown below are 5 T cell receptor beta chains from a single sample sequenced in a study of blood T cell repertoires in COVID-19. Profiling relied on immunoSEQ multiplex PCR, and the TCRdb table lists in-frame clones only, not all of them. Found here are some 50,000 clones, about 90% of them singletons; the top ten hold 2.1%. Sequencing was performed on peripheral blood. Receptors originate from a woman aged 80 or over with COVID-19, enrolled during active disease.

The J gene is TRBJ2-3, the V gene TRBV3-1 (or the pseudogene TRBV3-2); a weak D match, TRBD2 (5 bases). This CDR3 comprises 14 residues. Per germline, CDR1 LGHDT and CDR2 YNNKEL (reference sequence). Trimming removed 0 bases at V and 5 bases at J, with 9 bases between. The CDR3 here is CASSQELARDTQYF. The CDR3 nucleotides are TGTGCCAGCAGCCAAGAGCTAGCACGAGATACGCAGTATTTT.

The rearrangement joins TRBV9 to TRBJ2-1; the match to TRBD2 covers 8 bases. With V trimmed by 3 bases and J by 10 bases, 12 bases remained unmatched. Germline V gene sequence: CDR1 SGDLS, CDR2 YYNGEE. The CDR3 spans 15 residues. This CDR3 reads CASSGGASGSGEQFF. In DNA, the CDR3 is TGTGCCAGCAGCGGGGGGGCCAGCGGGAGTGGCGAGCAGTTCTTC.

The chain recombines TRBV9 with TRBJ1-5; the D is unclear. CDR1 is SGDLS, CDR2 YYNGEE, per germline. Between the trimmed V and J ends, which lost 0 bases and 5 bases, there was a span of 6 bases. CDR3 length: 13 residues. This chain's CDR3 is CASSVGPYQPQHF. The CDR3 coding sequence is TGTGCCAGCAGCGTAGGTCCCTATCAGCCCCAGCATTTT. Combining the CDR3 with reference TRBV9 and TRBJ1-5 gives the whole variable domain DSGVTQTPKHLITATGQRVTLRCSPRSGDLSVYWYQQSLDQGLQFLIQYYNGEERAKGNILERFSAQQFPDLHSELNLSSLELGDSALYFCASSVGPYQPQHFGDGTRLSIL.

This clone has just one count. This chain connects TRBV7-2 to TRBJ2-4; tentative D call: TRBD2 (6 bases). The CDR3 is 17 amino acids. Trimming pared 5 bases from V and 3 bases from J, leaving 20 bases between. Germline assignment: CDR1 SGHTA and CDR2 FQGNSA. As DNA, the CDR3 is TGTGCCAGCAGCACCGAGGGACTCCCCTCGCGCAAAAACATTCAGTACTTC. Translation: CASSTEGLPSRKNIQYF.

The gene calls are TRBV28 and TRBJ2-3; no reliable D call. CDR1 MDHEN and CDR2 SYDVKM come from the germline V gene. The ends were cut back, 8 bases at V and 6 bases at J, with 9 bases in the middle. The CDR3 length is 11 residues. CDR3 sequence: CASSPLDTQYF. In DNA form, the CDR3 reads TGTGCCAGCTCCCCATTGGATACGCAGTATTTT.